This T cell receptor (beta chain) comes out of a study of cytomegalovirus exposure and HLA in healthy donors. Among the approximately 130 subjects of the validation cohort, separate from the approximately 700-subject first cohort, were the donors. Study findings and constraints: The study flagged around 150 TCR beta chains as cytomegalovirus-associated. One later analysis, an examination of the roughly 110 validation repertoires, found that first-cohort TCR clusters tended to co-occur in them.

To note about this clone: Its target is unknown.

Some clones are missing from TCRdb's copy, which holds only in-frame ones; the method was immunoSEQ multiplex PCR. The sample carries about 120,000 clones, approximately 88% recorded once. Germline V gives CDR1 SNHLY, CDR2 FYNNEI. V gave up 4 bases and J gave up 2 bases, with 10 bases separating them. The CDR3 has 14 residues. The sample consisted of PBMCs. This clonotype was obtained from a man in his late teens or twenties in good health and CMV-seronegative. The rearrangement uses TRBV2 and TRBJ2-3, with a tentative D call TRBD2 (6 bases). In DNA, the CDR3 is TGTGCCAGCAGTGTGGTAGCGGCCACAGATACGCAGTATTTT. It encodes CASSVVAATDTQYF.